This T cell receptor beta chain is drawn from a study of T cell responses to AZD1222 COVID-19 vaccine. The data were produced by immunoSEQ multiplex PCR, yet TCRdb's version contains in-frame clones alone and is incomplete. The table records some 180,000 clones, 90% to 95% of them present only once. Study-level results: Nearly half of unique spike-specific TCRs reportedly avoided B.1.351 and B.1.1.7 mutated regions. Across spike, vaccine-associated CD4 TCRs were found, dominant at 160-218 and 743-854. Repertoire collection took place solely once the T cell response had peaked.

As for this clone: Its antigen is unidentified.

The germline V gene has CDR1 SGHTA and CDR2 FQGNSA. Trimming removed 7 bases at V and 4 bases at J, with 11 bases between. This CDR3 contains 13 residues. The chain combines TRBV7-2 with TRBJ2-1; perhaps TRBD1 as D (5 bases). This clonotype originated in an adult who received the AZD1222 COVID-19 vaccine. This sample comprised peripheral blood, obtained 28 days after the second AZD1222 dose. This CDR3 is CASTGYSYNEQFF. As DNA, the CDR3 is TGTGCCAGCACAGGGTACTCGTACAATGAGCAGTTCTTC.